A few counts support the clone carrying this TCR beta chain. Its antigen is not known. The germline gives CDR1 LGHDT, CDR2 YNNKEL (reference sequence). This CDR3 spans 15 amino acids. The V end was cut by 0 bases, the J end by 1 base, with 9 bases between. Together with a sample-barcoded 5' primer, a J-beta primer mix was included in a second PCR lasting roughly 6 to 12 cycles. CDR3-containing paired-end reads numbered at least 3 million in each sample. Via MiXCR, TCRdb re-called the 5' RACE reads, giving one row per CDR3 protein. The sample has 1,100,000 or so distinct CDR3 sequences, 40% to 45% seen once. This record belongs to a study of blood T cells in healthy people across ages. Study results and limitations: More naive CD4+ cells and higher diversity marked long-lived donors relative to aged donors. TCR beta diversity correlated strongly with naive T cell percentage.

The authors extracted at least 6 micrograms of total RNA per sample. Sequenced sample: blood. This clonotype was sampled from a woman in her sixties or seventies in good health. The V gene is TRBV3-1, the J gene TRBJ1-2; D call uncertain. In DNA form, the CDR3 reads TGTGCCAGCAGCCAAGACGACTCCCTTAACTATGGCTACACCTTC. Its protein is CASSQDDSLNYGYTF.